A selection of T cell receptor beta chains follows, all from one sample in a study of cytomegalovirus exposure and HLA in healthy donors. Generated by immunoSEQ multiplex PCR, the TCRdb table keeps only in-frame clones and is missing some. The table records around 98,000 clones, under 70% of them present only once. The sample consisted of PBMCs. Source of these receptors: a middle-aged man in good health and CMV-seronegative. CDR3s include the opening cysteine and the closing phenylalanine or tryptophan. A D gene is named only where the DNA matches it firmly. A row's size may be missing; if present it is once, few, many or a size class.

D: TRBD2; size: NA; J: TRBJ2-5; V: TRBV5-4; CDR3: CASSLALPGGPGETQYF; DNA: TGTGCCAGCAGCTTGGCCCTTCCGGGGGGGCCTGGAGAGACCCAGTACTTC
D: TRBD1; size: once; J: TRBJ2-3; V: TRBV4-1; CDR3: CASSLLQGSPPTDTQYF; DNA: TGCGCCAGCAGCCTACTACAGGGGTCCCCCCCCACAGATACGCAGTATTTT
D: TRBD1; size: NA; J: TRBJ2-5; V: TRBV7-6; CDR3: CASSSALLPLGQGRETQYF; DNA: TGTGCCAGCAGCTCAGCCCTTTTACCCCTCGGACAGGGACGAGAGACCCAGTACTTC
D: NA; size: NA; J: TRBJ1-1; V: TRBV7-9; CDR3: CASSPGVPEAFF; DNA: TGTGCCAGCAGCCCAGGGGTCCCTGAAGCTTTCTTT
D: NA; size: NA; J: TRBJ1-3; V: TRBV18; CDR3: CASSPLPRAGNTIYF; DNA: TGTGCCAGCTCACCGCTCCCTCGGGCTGGAAACACCATATATTTT
D: TRBD1; size: NA; J: TRBJ2-7; V: TRBV18; CDR3: CASSLVPQGRIDEQYF; DNA: TGTGCCAGCTCACTTGTCCCACAGGGGCGGATAGACGAGCAGTACTTC
D: TRBD1; size: NA; J: TRBJ1-2; V: TRBV10-3; CDR3: CAIRGDRVDLSYTF; DNA: TGTGCCATCAGGGGGGACAGGGTGGATTTGAGCTACACCTTC
D: NA; size: few; J: TRBJ1-3; V: TRBV14; CDR3: CASSPGADTIYF; DNA: TGTGCCAGCAGCCCTGGAGCGGACACCATATATTTT
D: NA; size: NA; J: TRBJ1-1; V: TRBV5-1; CDR3: CASGGEGTEAFF; DNA: TGCGCCAGCGGGGGCGAGGGCACTGAAGCTTTCTTT
D: TRBD1; size: few; J: TRBJ1-4; V: TRBV5-6; CDR3: CASSARDRLKLFF; DNA: TGTGCCAGCAGCGCCCGGGACAGGCTAAAACTGTTTTTT
D: TRBD1; size: NA; J: TRBJ1-5; V: TRBV6-4; CDR3: CASRRDRLGGYSNQPQHF; DNA: TGTGCCAGCAGGAGGGACAGGCTGGGGGGATATAGCAATCAGCCCCAGCATTTT
D: NA; size: NA; J: TRBJ1-2; V: TRBV25-1; CDR3: CASSAWQGLYGYTF; DNA: TGTGCCAGCAGTGCCTGGCAGGGGCTCTATGGCTACACCTTC
D: TRBD1; size: few; J: TRBJ1-5; V: TRBV7-2; CDR3: CASSRQGGSNQPQHF; DNA: TGTGCCAGCAGCCGACAGGGGGGAAGCAATCAGCCCCAGCATTTT
D: NA; size: NA; J: TRBJ1-1; V: TRBV4-1; CDR3: CASSENRVSEAFF; DNA: TGCGCCAGCAGCGAAAACAGGGTCTCTGAAGCTTTCTTT
D: NA; size: once; J: TRBJ2-7; V: TRBV10-2; CDR3: CASRGTDNYEQYF; DNA: TGCGCCAGCCGCGGGACAGACAACTACGAGCAGTACTTC
D: NA; size: NA; J: TRBJ1-5; V: TRBV7-2; CDR3: CASSLVWGGNQPQHF; DNA: TGTGCCAGCAGCTTGGTTTGGGGGGGCAATCAGCCCCAGCATTTT
D: NA; size: NA; J: TRBJ1-6; V: TRBV4-3; CDR3: CASSPAGELNNSPLHF; DNA: TGCGCCAGCAGCCCGGCGGGGGAACTTAATAATTCACCCCTCCACTTT
D: NA; size: NA; J: TRBJ1-1; V: TRBV28; CDR3: CASSLLQGTEAFF; DNA: TGTGCCAGCAGTTTACTTCAGGGCACTGAAGCTTTCTTT
D: NA; size: few; J: TRBJ2-7; V: TRBV5-1; CDR3: CASSLARTDEQYF; DNA: TGCGCCAGCAGCTTGGCCCGCACAGACGAGCAGTACTTC
D: NA; size: NA; J: TRBJ1-1; V: TRBV6-5; CDR3: CASSYSVGNTEAFF; DNA: TGTGCCAGCAGTTATTCCGTCGGGAACACTGAAGCTTTCTTT
D: TRBD1; size: NA; J: TRBJ2-1; V: TRBV9; CDR3: CASSPRTGGFMDEQFF; DNA: TGTGCCAGCAGCCCCCGGACAGGGGGCTTTATGGATGAGCAGTTCTTC
D: TRBD1; size: NA; J: TRBJ1-6; V: TRBV30; CDR3: CAWSAWDRSLNSPLHF; DNA: TGTGCCTGGAGTGCATGGGACAGGAGTCTTAATTCACCCCTCCACTTT
D: NA; size: NA; J: TRBJ2-2; V: TRBV4-3; CDR3: CASSAGTRRGELFF; DNA: TGCGCCAGCAGCGCGGGGACCAGGAGGGGGGAGCTGTTTTTT
D: NA; size: few; J: TRBJ1-5; V: TRBV28; CDR3: CASTLGRRGNQPQHF; DNA: TGTGCCAGCACCCTAGGAAGGCGAGGGAATCAGCCCCAGCATTTT
D: NA; size: once; J: TRBJ1-2; V: TRBV7-2; CDR3: CASSLGVYGYTF; DNA: TGTGCCAGCAGCTTAGGAGTCTATGGCTACACCTTC
D: TRBD1; size: NA; J: TRBJ2-3; V: TRBV4-3; CDR3: CASSQDLGTGGPTDTQYF; DNA: TGCGCCAGCAGCCAAGATTTGGGGACAGGGGGCCCCACAGATACGCAGTATTTT
D: TRBD1; size: NA; J: TRBJ2-5; V: TRBV28; CDR3: CASRTQGAGETQYF; DNA: TGTGCCAGCAGGACCCAGGGGGCTGGGGAGACCCAGTACTTC
D: TRBD1; size: NA; J: TRBJ1-3; V: TRBV4-3; CDR3: CASSQDPQGAGNTIYF; DNA: TGCGCCAGCAGCCAAGACCCACAGGGGGCTGGAAACACCATATATTTT
D: TRBD1; size: few; J: TRBJ1-2; V: TRBV4-1; CDR3: CASSQSDRGDYTF; DNA: TGTGCCAGCAGCCAATCCGACAGGGGCGACTACACCTTC
D: NA; size: once; J: TRBJ1-6; V: TRBV28; CDR3: CASSFTGANSPLHF; DNA: TGTGCCAGCAGTTTCACTGGGGCAAATTCACCCCTCCACTTT
D: NA; size: NA; J: TRBJ1-1; V: TRBV13; CDR3: CASKEGLGEAFF; DNA: TGTGCCAGCAAGGAGGGGCTCGGGGAAGCTTTCTTT
D: TRBD2; size: NA; J: TRBJ2-1; V: TRBV11-3; CDR3: CASSLGPPSGRAVEQFF; DNA: TGTGCCAGCAGCTTAGGCCCCCCTAGCGGGAGGGCCGTCGAGCAGTTCTTC
D: TRBD1; size: NA; J: TRBJ1-5; V: TRBV30; CDR3: CAWEGAVGNQPQHF; DNA: TGTGCCTGGGAGGGGGCGGTTGGCAATCAGCCCCAGCATTTT
D: TRBD2; size: NA; J: TRBJ2-5; V: TRBV19; CDR3: CASSEQGTSVKTQYF; DNA: TGTGCCAGTAGTGAACAAGGGACTAGCGTAAAGACCCAGTACTTC
D: NA; size: NA; J: TRBJ2-4; V: TRBV29-1; CDR3: CSAEAGANIQYF; DNA: TGCAGCGCCGAGGCGGGGGCAAACATTCAGTACTTC
D: TRBD1; size: NA; J: TRBJ2-7; V: TRBV6-5; CDR3: CASSRGQGDHEQYF; DNA: TGTGCCAGCAGCCGCGGACAGGGGGACCACGAGCAGTACTTC
D: NA; size: NA; J: TRBJ1-5; V: TRBV27; CDR3: CASSPRGGGGQPQHF; DNA: TGTGCCAGCAGTCCCCGGGGGGGAGGGGGTCAGCCCCAGCATTTT
D: NA; size: NA; J: TRBJ1-2; V: TRBV4-3; CDR3: CASSPRVGYGYTF; DNA: TGCGCCAGCAGCCCCAGGGTGGGGTATGGCTACACCTTC
D: NA; size: NA; J: TRBJ1-1; V: TRBV7-9; CDR3: CASSSTGGDTEAFF; DNA: TGTGCCAGCAGCTCCACAGGAGGGGACACTGAAGCTTTCTTT
D: TRBD2; size: NA; J: TRBJ2-1; V: TRBV7-9; CDR3: CASSLLLAGANEQFF; DNA: TGTGCCAGCAGCTTATTACTAGCGGGAGCCAATGAGCAGTTCTTC
D: TRBD2; size: NA; J: TRBJ2-2; V: TRBV7-7; CDR3: CASSQGSGTTAGGGELFF; DNA: TGTGCTAGCAGCCAGGGTTCCGGGACCACCGCGGGAGGCGGGGAGCTGTTTTTT
D: NA; size: NA; J: TRBJ2-2; V: TRBV5-4; CDR3: CASSLGSRGRTGELFF; DNA: TGTGCCAGCAGCTTGGGTAGCAGGGGCCGCACCGGGGAGCTGTTTTTT
D: NA; size: few; J: TRBJ2-2; V: TRBV28; CDR3: CASSLRDDTGELFF; DNA: TGTGCCAGCAGTTTGCGGGACGACACCGGGGAGCTGTTTTTT
D: NA; size: once; J: TRBJ1-2; V: TRBV7-9; CDR3: CASSLPPVYGYTF; DNA: TGTGCCAGCAGCCTACCCCCGGTCTATGGCTACACCTTC
D: TRBD2; size: few; J: TRBJ2-3; V: TRBV30; CDR3: CAWSAGTSGSDTQYF; DNA: TGTGCCTGGAGTGCCGGGACTAGCGGGAGTGATACGCAGTATTTT